A selection of T cell receptor beta chains follows, all from one sample in a study of immune cell composition in non-small cell lung cancer. The repertoire was sequenced with immunoSEQ multiplex PCR; TCRdb's copy has only in-frame clones and lacks some. The sample has about 1,600 clones, 78% seen once. In addition, the sample was reused for a study of CD4 T cells in lung cancer.

Sequencing input: lung tumor tissue. The receptors shown here come from a human donor with non-small cell lung cancer. Each CDR3 is given with its conserved first and last residue. Each record gives: CDR3 protein, CDR3 DNA, V gene, D gene, J gene, clone size. The D gene is left open where the match is weak. Expanded clones are given a class, and other clones once, few, many or no size at all.

CDR3 protein: CAISQGRGDYGYTF; CDR3 DNA: TGTGCCATCAGTCAGGGGAGAGGGGACTATGGCTACACCTTC; V gene: TRBV10-3; D gene: NA; J gene: TRBJ1-2; clone size: NA
CDR3 protein: CASSVGLVYEQYF; CDR3 DNA: TGTGCCAGCAGTGTCGGACTAGTCTACGAGCAGTACTTC; V gene: TRBV2; D gene: TRBD2; J gene: TRBJ2-7; clone size: NA
CDR3 protein: CASSLTTGGYGYTF; CDR3 DNA: TGTGCCAGCAGCTTGACAACAGGGGGCTATGGCTACACCTTC; V gene: TRBV7-6; D gene: TRBD1; J gene: TRBJ1-2; clone size: few
CDR3 protein: CASSPTGDRPYEQYF; CDR3 DNA: TGTGCCAGCAGCCCTACCGGGGACAGACCCTACGAGCAGTACTTC; V gene: TRBV11-3; D gene: TRBD1; J gene: TRBJ2-7; clone size: NA
CDR3 protein: CASSVRRGGLDTQYF; CDR3 DNA: TGTGCCAGCAGCGTACGGCGGGGGGGCCTAGATACGCAGTATTTT; V gene: TRBV9; D gene: TRBD2; J gene: TRBJ2-3; clone size: NA
CDR3 protein: CASSPEGRRVSPLHF; CDR3 DNA: TGCGCCAGCAGCCCGGAAGGACGGCGGGTATCACCCCTCCACTTT; V gene: TRBV5-1; D gene: NA; J gene: TRBJ1-6; clone size: NA
CDR3 protein: CASSRTQGQPQHF; CDR3 DNA: TGTGCCAGCAGCCGGACCCAGGGCCAGCCCCAGCATTTT; V gene: TRBV7-9; D gene: NA; J gene: TRBJ1-5; clone size: NA
CDR3 protein: CASSQVGAGDTTDTQYF; CDR3 DNA: TGTGCCAGCAGCCAAGTGGGGGCGGGGGATACCACAGATACGCAGTATTTT; V gene: TRBV4-2; D gene: NA; J gene: TRBJ2-3; clone size: NA
CDR3 protein: CASSLAGQGPEAFF; CDR3 DNA: TGTGCCAGCAGCTTAGCGGGGCAGGGCCCTGAAGCTTTCTTT; V gene: TRBV7-9; D gene: NA; J gene: TRBJ1-1; clone size: NA
CDR3 protein: CASSTWSSYNEQFF; CDR3 DNA: TGTGCCAGCAGTACATGGAGCTCCTACAATGAGCAGTTCTTC; V gene: TRBV7-2; D gene: NA; J gene: TRBJ2-1; clone size: NA
CDR3 protein: CASSLEPGKNTEAFF; CDR3 DNA: TGTGCCAGCAGCTTAGAACCAGGGAAGAACACTGAAGCTTTCTTT; V gene: TRBV7-6; D gene: NA; J gene: TRBJ1-1; clone size: NA
CDR3 protein: CASSQEGGTEAFF; CDR3 DNA: TGTGCCAGCAGCCAAGAGGGCGGAACTGAAGCTTTCTTT; V gene: TRBV16; D gene: NA; J gene: TRBJ1-1; clone size: NA
CDR3 protein: CASSLGGDPNYGYTF; CDR3 DNA: TGCGCCAGCAGCTTGGGGGGCGATCCGAACTATGGCTACACCTTC; V gene: TRBV5-1; D gene: NA; J gene: TRBJ1-2; clone size: NA
CDR3 protein: CASSLEPGGAYGYTF; CDR3 DNA: TGTGCCAGCAGCTTAGAACCAGGTGGGGCCTATGGCTACACCTTC; V gene: TRBV7-2; D gene: NA; J gene: TRBJ1-2; clone size: NA
CDR3 protein: CASSIRQGRTDTQYF; CDR3 DNA: TGTGCCAGCAGCATAAGACAGGGCCGCACAGATACGCAGTATTTT; V gene: TRBV5-6; D gene: TRBD1; J gene: TRBJ2-3; clone size: NA
CDR3 protein: CASSVGGGTDNQPQHF; CDR3 DNA: TGTGCCAGCAGCGTAGGTGGAGGGACAGACAATCAGCCCCAGCATTTT; V gene: TRBV9; D gene: TRBD1; J gene: TRBJ1-5; clone size: few
CDR3 protein: CASSGQQSSYEQYF; CDR3 DNA: TGTGCCAGCAGCGGACAACAGAGCTCCTACGAGCAGTACTTC; V gene: TRBV27; D gene: NA; J gene: TRBJ2-7; clone size: NA
CDR3 protein: CASSGEGSQDTQYF; CDR3 DNA: TGTGCCAGCAGTGGGGAGGGGTCCCAAGATACGCAGTATTTT; V gene: TRBV6-4; D gene: TRBD2; J gene: TRBJ2-3; clone size: NA
CDR3 protein: CASSLRGQVTTDTQYF; CDR3 DNA: TGCGCCAGCAGCCTACGGGGACAGGTTACCACAGATACGCAGTATTTT; V gene: TRBV5-1; D gene: TRBD1; J gene: TRBJ2-3; clone size: NA
CDR3 protein: CASSVGGILGTDTQYF; CDR3 DNA: TGTGCCAGCAGTGTAGGGGGCATCCTCGGCACAGATACGCAGTATTTT; V gene: TRBV2; D gene: TRBD1; J gene: TRBJ2-3; clone size: NA
CDR3 protein: CATGRGNGYTF; CDR3 DNA: TGTGCCACTGGACGGGGGAACGGCTACACCTTC; V gene: TRBV28; D gene: NA; J gene: TRBJ1-2; clone size: NA
CDR3 protein: CASSQDLEDTQYF; CDR3 DNA: TGTGCCAGCAGCCAAGATTTGGAGGATACGCAGTATTTT; V gene: TRBV4-2; D gene: NA; J gene: TRBJ2-3; clone size: large
CDR3 protein: CASSFGGSYNEQFF; CDR3 DNA: TGTGCCAGCAGCTTCGGCGGGTCCTACAATGAGCAGTTCTTC; V gene: TRBV11-3; D gene: NA; J gene: TRBJ2-1; clone size: NA
CDR3 protein: CASSLPGQTGYEQYF; CDR3 DNA: TGTGCCAGCAGCTTACCGGGACAGACGGGATACGAGCAGTACTTC; V gene: TRBV7-8; D gene: TRBD1; J gene: TRBJ2-7; clone size: NA
CDR3 protein: CASSTLLGQGNYNEQFF; CDR3 DNA: TGTGCCAGCAGCACCCTACTGGGACAGGGGAATTACAATGAGCAGTTCTTC; V gene: TRBV7-2; D gene: TRBD1; J gene: TRBJ2-1; clone size: NA
CDR3 protein: CASSEQGYSPLHF; CDR3 DNA: TGTGCCAGCAGTGAACAGGGGTATTCACCCCTCCACTTT; V gene: TRBV6-1; D gene: NA; J gene: TRBJ1-6; clone size: few
CDR3 protein: CSVAGTPGAYNEQFF; CDR3 DNA: TGCAGCGTTGCCGGGACTCCCGGGGCCTACAATGAGCAGTTCTTC; V gene: TRBV29-1; D gene: NA; J gene: TRBJ2-1; clone size: once
CDR3 protein: CASSGDRGFRPGNTIYF; CDR3 DNA: TGTGCCAGCAGTGGGGACAGGGGGTTCCGACCTGGAAACACCATATATTTT; V gene: TRBV2; D gene: TRBD1; J gene: TRBJ1-3; clone size: NA
CDR3 protein: CASSEEGLTGSYF; CDR3 DNA: TGTGCCAGCAGTGAAGAGGGACTAACGGGTTCCTATTTC; V gene: TRBV6-1; D gene: TRBD2; J gene: TRBJ2-7; clone size: NA
CDR3 protein: CASSKTEGGNQPQHF; CDR3 DNA: TGTGCCAGCAGCAAAACAGAGGGTGGCAATCAGCCCCAGCATTTT; V gene: TRBV5-6; D gene: NA; J gene: TRBJ1-5; clone size: once
CDR3 protein: CASSLSSGGFETQYF; CDR3 DNA: TGCGCCAGCAGCTTGAGTAGCGGGGGATTCGAGACCCAGTACTTC; V gene: TRBV5-1; D gene: TRBD2; J gene: TRBJ2-5; clone size: NA
CDR3 protein: CASSFVRGGRGNEQFF; CDR3 DNA: TGTGCCAGCAGTTTCGTCCGCGGGGGAAGAGGAAATGAGCAGTTCTTC; V gene: TRBV28; D gene: TRBD2; J gene: TRBJ2-1; clone size: NA
CDR3 protein: CASRGQGNQPQHF; CDR3 DNA: TGTGCCAGCAGGGGACAGGGGAATCAGCCCCAGCATTTT; V gene: TRBV2; D gene: TRBD1; J gene: TRBJ1-5; clone size: NA
CDR3 protein: CASNPEQGTDTQYF; CDR3 DNA: TGTGCCAGCAACCCCGAGCAGGGCACAGATACGCAGTATTTT; V gene: TRBV2; D gene: NA; J gene: TRBJ2-3; clone size: NA
CDR3 protein: CASSLGRGGRETQYF; CDR3 DNA: TGTGCCAGCAGCTTAGGGCGGGGGGGCCGGGAGACCCAGTACTTC; V gene: TRBV7-8; D gene: TRBD2; J gene: TRBJ2-5; clone size: NA
CDR3 protein: CASSLAPSDGTDTQYF; CDR3 DNA: TGCGCCAGCAGCTTGGCGCCTAGCGATGGCACAGATACGCAGTATTTT; V gene: TRBV5-1; D gene: NA; J gene: TRBJ2-3; clone size: NA
CDR3 protein: CASSVGGTSRPQETQYF; CDR3 DNA: TGTGCCAGCAGCGTAGGGGGGACTAGCCGGCCCCAGGAGACCCAGTACTTC; V gene: TRBV9; D gene: TRBD2; J gene: TRBJ2-5; clone size: NA
CDR3 protein: CASCPGTSGGAETQYF; CDR3 DNA: TGCGCCAGCTGCCCCGGGACTAGCGGGGGGGCGGAGACCCAGTACTTC; V gene: TRBV5-1; D gene: TRBD2; J gene: TRBJ2-5; clone size: NA
CDR3 protein: CASSLITSSEQFF; CDR3 DNA: TGTGCCAGCAGCTTAATAACTAGTTCAGAGCAGTTCTTC; V gene: TRBV7-3; D gene: NA; J gene: TRBJ2-1; clone size: large
CDR3 protein: CASSTDSGSGNTIYF; CDR3 DNA: TGCGCCAGCAGCACAGACAGTGGCTCTGGAAACACCATATATTTT; V gene: TRBV4-3; D gene: NA; J gene: TRBJ1-3; clone size: few
CDR3 protein: CASSRLQEDSSYEQYF; CDR3 DNA: TGTGCCAGCAGCCGCCTGCAGGAAGACAGCTCCTACGAGCAGTACTTC; V gene: TRBV28; D gene: NA; J gene: TRBJ2-7; clone size: NA
CDR3 protein: CASSYSTTPTEAFF; CDR3 DNA: TGTGCCAGCAGTTACTCCACTACCCCCACTGAAGCTTTCTTT; V gene: TRBV6-5; D gene: NA; J gene: TRBJ1-1; clone size: large
CDR3 protein: CASSLARTGGEAFF; CDR3 DNA: TGTGCCAGCAGCTTAGCGCGTACGGGAGGTGAAGCTTTCTTT; V gene: TRBV11-3; D gene: NA; J gene: TRBJ1-1; clone size: NA
CDR3 protein: CASSLGADSGNTIYF; CDR3 DNA: TGCGCCAGCAGCTTGGGGGCAGACTCTGGAAACACCATATATTTT; V gene: TRBV5-1; D gene: NA; J gene: TRBJ1-3; clone size: NA